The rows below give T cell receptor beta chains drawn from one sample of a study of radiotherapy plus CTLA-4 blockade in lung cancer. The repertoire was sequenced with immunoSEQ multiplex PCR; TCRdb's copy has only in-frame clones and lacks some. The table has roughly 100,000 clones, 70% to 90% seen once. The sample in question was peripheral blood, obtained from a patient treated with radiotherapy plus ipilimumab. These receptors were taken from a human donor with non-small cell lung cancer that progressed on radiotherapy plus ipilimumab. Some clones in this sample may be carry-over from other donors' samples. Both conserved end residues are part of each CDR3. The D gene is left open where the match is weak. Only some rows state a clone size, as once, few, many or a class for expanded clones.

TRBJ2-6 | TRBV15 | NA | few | TGTGCCACCAGCAGGCGGACGGGCTCTGGGGCCAACGTCCTGACTTTC | CATSRRTGSGANVLTF
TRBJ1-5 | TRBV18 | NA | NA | TGTGCCAGCTCACCTTACAATCAGCCCCAGCATTTT | CASSPYNQPQHF
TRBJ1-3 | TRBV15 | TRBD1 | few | TGTGCCACCAGCAGAGTGGACAGGGGGCCGGGAAACACCATATATTTT | CATSRVDRGPGNTIYF
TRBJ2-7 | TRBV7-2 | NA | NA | TGTGCCAGCAGGTCCAACAGGGATTGGAACGAGCAGTACTTC | CASRSNRDWNEQYF
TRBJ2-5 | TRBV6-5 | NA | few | TGTGCCAGCACCTATTGGACAGACCAAGAGACCCAGTACTTC | CASTYWTDQETQYF
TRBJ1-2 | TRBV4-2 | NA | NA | TGTGCCAGCAGCCAGGGGGTACGGGGCTACACCTTC | CASSQGVRGYTF
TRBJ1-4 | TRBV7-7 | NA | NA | TGTGCTAGCAGCTTACCCCTGGCGTCAACTAATGAAAAACTGTTTTTT | CASSLPLASTNEKLFF
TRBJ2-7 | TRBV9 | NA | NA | TGTGCCAGCAGCCCGAACAGGGCCCACCACTACGAGCAGTACTTC | CASSPNRAHHYEQYF
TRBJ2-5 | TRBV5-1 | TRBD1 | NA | TGCGCCAGCAGCAGGACAGGGGCGCAAGAGACCCAGTACTTC | CASSRTGAQETQYF
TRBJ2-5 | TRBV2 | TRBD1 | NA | TGTGCCAGCACCTTGGACAGGACACAAGAGACCCAGTACTTC | CASTLDRTQETQYF
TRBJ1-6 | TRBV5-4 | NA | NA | TGTGCCAGCAGCTTGGAGGGGTTGCCCCTCCACTTT | CASSLEGLPLHF
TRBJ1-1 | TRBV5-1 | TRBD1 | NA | TGCGCCAGCAGCTTGACGGGACAGGGATCTACTGAAGCTTTCTTT | CASSLTGQGSTEAFF
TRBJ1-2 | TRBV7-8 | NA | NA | TGTGCCAGCAGCAGGGACAATAACTATGGCTACACCTTC | CASSRDNNYGYTF
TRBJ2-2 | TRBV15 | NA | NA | TGTGCCACCAGCAGAGATCGGGTCTTCCTAGGTGGCACCGGGGAGCTGTTTTTT | CATSRDRVFLGGTGELFF
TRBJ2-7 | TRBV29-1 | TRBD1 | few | TGCAGCGGCGCAGGGGGTAGCTCCTACGAGCAGTACTTC | CSGAGGSSYEQYF
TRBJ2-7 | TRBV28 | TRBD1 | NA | TGTGCCAGCAGTTCTCCGGGACAGGGGGTAGCCTACTTC | CASSSPGQGVAYF
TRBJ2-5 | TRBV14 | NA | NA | TGTGCCGGCAGCCAAGTGATAGCGGAGACCCAGTACTTC | CAGSQVIAETQYF
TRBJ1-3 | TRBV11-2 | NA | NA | TGTGCCAGCAGCTTACTATTGTTTTCGGCGGCAAGCTCTGGAAACACCATATATTTT | CASSLLLFSAASSGNTIYF
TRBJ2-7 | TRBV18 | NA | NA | TGTGCCAGCTCACCCGAACACTCATACGAGCAGTACTTC | CASSPEHSYEQYF
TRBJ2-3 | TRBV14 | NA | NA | TGTGCCAGCAGCTCTTGGGTAGCTGCTAGCACAGATACGCAGTATTTT | CASSSWVAASTDTQYF
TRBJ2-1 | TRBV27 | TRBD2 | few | TGTGCCAGCAGTTTATCGACGGGACTAGCGGGAGACGCGCAGTTCTTC | CASSLSTGLAGDAQFF
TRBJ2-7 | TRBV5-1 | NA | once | TGCGCCAGCAGCTCGCAGGGCGCCTACGAGCAGTACTTC | CASSSQGAYEQYF
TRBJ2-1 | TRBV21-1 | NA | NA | TGTGCCAGCAGCAAAGGCCCAGGGACAGGGGGAGGCAATGAGCAGTTCTTC | CASSKGPGTGGGNEQFF
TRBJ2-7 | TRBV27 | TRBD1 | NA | TGTGCCAGCAGAATGACAGGGGGGTCCTACGAGCAGTACTTC | CASRMTGGSYEQYF
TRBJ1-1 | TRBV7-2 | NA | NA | TGTGCCAGCAGCTCCCGAGGGGGGACCGCTTTCTTT | CASSSRGGTAFF
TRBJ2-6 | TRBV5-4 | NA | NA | TGTGCCAGCAGCTTGGTCGATGGGGCCAACGTCCTGACTTTC | CASSLVDGANVLTF
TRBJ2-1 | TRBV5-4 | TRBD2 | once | TGTGCCAGCAGCTCTAGCGGGCCCACCTACAATGAGCAGTTCTTC | CASSSSGPTYNEQFF
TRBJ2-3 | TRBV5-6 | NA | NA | TGTGCCAGCAGCTTCAACTGGCAGATCACTAGCACAGATACGCAGTATTTT | CASSFNWQITSTDTQYF
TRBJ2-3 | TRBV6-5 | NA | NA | TGTGCCAGCAGTTACTCACCGGGCCGCGGACCGTATTTT | CASSYSPGRGPYF
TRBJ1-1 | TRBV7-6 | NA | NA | TGTGCCAGCAGCTCGGACGTGAACACTGAAGCTTTCTTT | CASSSDVNTEAFF
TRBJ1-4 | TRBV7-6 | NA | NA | TGTGCCAGCAGCGAGTCAGGGGTTAATGAAAAACTGTTTTTT | CASSESGVNEKLFF
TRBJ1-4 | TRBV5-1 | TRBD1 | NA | TGCGCCAGCAGTTTGGACAGGGCCGAGAAACTGTTTTTT | CASSLDRAEKLFF
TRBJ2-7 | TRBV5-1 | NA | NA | TGCGCCAGCAGCTGGAGTGGGTCAGGTGGGCTCGAGCAGTACTTC | CASSWSGSGGLEQYF
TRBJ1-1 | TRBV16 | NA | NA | TGTGCCAGCAGCCAATCGTTCGACACTGAAGCTTTCTTT | CASSQSFDTEAFF
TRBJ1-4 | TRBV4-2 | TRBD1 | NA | TGTGCCAGCAGCCAGATCGGGACAGGCCAGAATGAAAAACTGTTTTTT | CASSQIGTGQNEKLFF
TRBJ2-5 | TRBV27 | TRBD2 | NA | TGTGCCAGCAGTTTTACGGGTAGCGGGGGGTTCGAAGCGTACCAAGAGACCCAGTACTTC | CASSFTGSGGFEAYQETQYF
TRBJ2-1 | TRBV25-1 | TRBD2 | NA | TGTGCCAGCAGTGGCGGGGGGGCCTACAATGAGCAGTTCTTC | CASSGGGAYNEQFF
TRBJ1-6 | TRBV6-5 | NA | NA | TGTGCCAGCAGTTCCACCTTATACGAGAATTCACCCCTCCACTTT | CASSSTLYENSPLHF
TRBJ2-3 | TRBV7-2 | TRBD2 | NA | TGTGCCTCTGTTAGCGGGGGGCGAGATACGCAGTATTTT | CASVSGGRDTQYF
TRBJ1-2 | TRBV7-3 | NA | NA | TGTGCCAGCAGCCCCGGATGGGGACACCCGCGGAACGTGGGCTACACCTTC | CASSPGWGHPRNVGYTF
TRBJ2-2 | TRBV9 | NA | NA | TGTGCCAGCAGCGCCATATCCGGGGAGCTGTTTTTT | CASSAISGELFF
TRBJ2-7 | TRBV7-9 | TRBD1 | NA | TGTGCCAGCAGCCCTACCGGGACAGGGTTTTGGGAGCAGTACTTC | CASSPTGTGFWEQYF
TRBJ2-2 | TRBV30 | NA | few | TGTGCCTGGAGTGTACTCCCAGGGAGACACGCGAACACCGGGGAGCTGTTTTTT | CAWSVLPGRHANTGELFF
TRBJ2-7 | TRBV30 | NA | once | TGTGCCTGGAGTCCCTATGGTGCCTGGCGCGAGCAGTACTTC | CAWSPYGAWREQYF
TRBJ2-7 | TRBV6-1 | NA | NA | TGTGCCAGCAGTGAAAGCTGGGTCGTGGTTTCCGAGCAGTACTTC | CASSESWVVVSEQYF
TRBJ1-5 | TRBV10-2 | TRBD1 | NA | TGCGCCAGCAGTGACTTGGACAGGGTCAATCAGCCCCAGCATTTT | CASSDLDRVNQPQHF
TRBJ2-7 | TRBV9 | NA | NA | TGTGCCAGCAGCCCCACCCAGGCCGCCTACGAGCAGTACTTC | CASSPTQAAYEQYF
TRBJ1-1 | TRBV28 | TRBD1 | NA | TGTGCCAGCAGTTTAGCCGGACAGGGACGAGTTCGGACTGAAGCTTTCTTT | CASSLAGQGRVRTEAFF
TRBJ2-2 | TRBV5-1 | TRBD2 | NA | TGCGCCAGCAGCTTTGGAGGGACTAGGAACACCGGGGAGCTGTTTTTT | CASSFGGTRNTGELFF
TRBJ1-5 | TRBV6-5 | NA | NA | TGTGCCACCTTGGGGGATAGGGGGCCCCAGCATTTT | CATLGDRGPQHF